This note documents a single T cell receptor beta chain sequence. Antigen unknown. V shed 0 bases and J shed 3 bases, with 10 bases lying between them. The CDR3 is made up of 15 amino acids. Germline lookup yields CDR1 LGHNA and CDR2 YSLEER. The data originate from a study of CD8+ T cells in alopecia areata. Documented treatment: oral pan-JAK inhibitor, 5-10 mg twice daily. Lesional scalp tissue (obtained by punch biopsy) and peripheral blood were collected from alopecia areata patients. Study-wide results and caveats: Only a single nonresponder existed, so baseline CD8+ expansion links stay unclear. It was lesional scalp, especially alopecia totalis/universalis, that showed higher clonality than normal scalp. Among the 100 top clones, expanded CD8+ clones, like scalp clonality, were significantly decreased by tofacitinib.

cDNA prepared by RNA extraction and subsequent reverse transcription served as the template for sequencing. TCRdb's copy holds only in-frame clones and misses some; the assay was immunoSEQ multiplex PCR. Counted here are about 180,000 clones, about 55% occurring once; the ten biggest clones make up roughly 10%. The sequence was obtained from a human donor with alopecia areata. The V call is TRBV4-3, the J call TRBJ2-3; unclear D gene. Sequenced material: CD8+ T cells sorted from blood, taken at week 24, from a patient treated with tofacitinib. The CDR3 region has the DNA TGCGCCAGCAGCCAAGATTGGGGTGGAACAGATACGCAGTATTTT. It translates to CASSQDWGGTDTQYF.